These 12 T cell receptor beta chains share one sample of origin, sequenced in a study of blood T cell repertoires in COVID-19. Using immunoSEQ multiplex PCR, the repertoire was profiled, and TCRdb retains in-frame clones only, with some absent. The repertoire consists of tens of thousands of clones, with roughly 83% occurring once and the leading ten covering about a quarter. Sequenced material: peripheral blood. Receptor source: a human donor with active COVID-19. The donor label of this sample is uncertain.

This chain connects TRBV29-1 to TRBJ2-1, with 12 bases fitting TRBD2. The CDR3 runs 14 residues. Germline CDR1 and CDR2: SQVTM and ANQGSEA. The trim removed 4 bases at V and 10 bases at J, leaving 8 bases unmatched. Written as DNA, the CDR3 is TGCAGCGTTGGATTTAGACTAGCGGGGGAGGAGCAGTTCTTC. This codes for CSVGFRLAGEEQFF.

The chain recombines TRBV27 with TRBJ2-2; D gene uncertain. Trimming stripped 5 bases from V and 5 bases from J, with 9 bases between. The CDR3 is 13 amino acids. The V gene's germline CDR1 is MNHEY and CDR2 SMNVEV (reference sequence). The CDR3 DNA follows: TGTGCCAGCAGTAACAGCCTAACCGGGGAGCTGTTTTTT. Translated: CASSNSLTGELFF.

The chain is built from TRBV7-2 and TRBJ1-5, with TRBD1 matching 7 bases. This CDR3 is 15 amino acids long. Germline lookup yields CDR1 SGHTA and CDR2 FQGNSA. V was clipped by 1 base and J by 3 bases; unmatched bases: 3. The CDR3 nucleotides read TGTGCCAGCAGCTTAGTTGGGACAGCCAATCAGCCCCAGCATTTT. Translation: CASSLVGTANQPQHF. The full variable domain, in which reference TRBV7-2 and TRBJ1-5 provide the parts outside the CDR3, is GAGVSQSPSNKVTEKGKDVELRCDPISGHTALYWYRQSLGQGLEFLIYFQGNSAPDKSGLPSDRFSAERTGGSVSTLTIQRTQQEDSAVYLCASSLVGTANQPQHFGDGTRLSIL.

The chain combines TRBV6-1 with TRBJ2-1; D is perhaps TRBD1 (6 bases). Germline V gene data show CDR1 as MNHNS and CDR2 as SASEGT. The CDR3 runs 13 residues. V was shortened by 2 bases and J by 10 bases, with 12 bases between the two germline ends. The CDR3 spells CASSEYRTAEQFF. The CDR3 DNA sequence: TGTGCCAGCAGTGAATATCGGACAGCCGAGCAGTTCTTC.

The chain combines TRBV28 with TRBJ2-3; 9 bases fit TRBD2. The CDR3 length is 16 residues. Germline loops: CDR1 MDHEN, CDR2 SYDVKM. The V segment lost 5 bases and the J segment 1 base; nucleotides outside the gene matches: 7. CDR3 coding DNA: TGTGCCAGCAGTCACTCCCGACTAGCGGGCACAGATACGCAGTATTTT. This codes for CASSHSRLAGTDTQYF.

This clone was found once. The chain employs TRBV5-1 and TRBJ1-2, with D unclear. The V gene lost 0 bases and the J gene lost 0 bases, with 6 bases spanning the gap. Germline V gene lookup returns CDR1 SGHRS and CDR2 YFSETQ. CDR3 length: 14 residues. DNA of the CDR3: TGCGCCAGCAGCTTGGCCACGGCTAACTATGGCTACACCTTC. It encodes CASSLATANYGYTF.

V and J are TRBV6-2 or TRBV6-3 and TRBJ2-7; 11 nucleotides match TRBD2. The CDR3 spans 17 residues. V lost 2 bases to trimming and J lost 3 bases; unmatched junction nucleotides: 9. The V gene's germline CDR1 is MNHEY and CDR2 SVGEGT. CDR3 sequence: CASSYATSGGPNYEQYF. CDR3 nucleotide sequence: TGTGCCAGCAGTTACGCCACTAGCGGGGGCCCAAACTACGAGCAGTACTTC.

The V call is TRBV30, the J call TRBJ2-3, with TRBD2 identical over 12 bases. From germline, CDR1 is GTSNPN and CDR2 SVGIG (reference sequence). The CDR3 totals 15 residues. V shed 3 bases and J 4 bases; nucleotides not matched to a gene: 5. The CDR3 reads CAWSGLAGISDTQYF. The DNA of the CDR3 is TGTGCCTGGAGCGGACTAGCGGGGATCTCAGATACGCAGTATTTT.

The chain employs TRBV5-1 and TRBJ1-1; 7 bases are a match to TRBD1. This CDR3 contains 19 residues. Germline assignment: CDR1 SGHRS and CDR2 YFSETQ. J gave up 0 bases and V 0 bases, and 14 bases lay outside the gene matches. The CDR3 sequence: CASSLGVGYRGLMNTEAFF. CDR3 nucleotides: TGCGCCAGCAGCTTGGGGGTGGGTTACAGGGGATTGATGAACACTGAAGCTTTCTTT.

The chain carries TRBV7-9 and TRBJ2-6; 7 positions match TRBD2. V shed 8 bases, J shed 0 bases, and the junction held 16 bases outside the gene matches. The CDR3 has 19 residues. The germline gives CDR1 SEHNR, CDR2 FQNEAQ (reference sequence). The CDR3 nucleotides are TGTGCCAGCCATAATTCGGAGCGGGGCCTTTTCTCTGGGGCCAACGTCCTGACTTTC. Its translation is CASHNSERGLFSGANVLTF.

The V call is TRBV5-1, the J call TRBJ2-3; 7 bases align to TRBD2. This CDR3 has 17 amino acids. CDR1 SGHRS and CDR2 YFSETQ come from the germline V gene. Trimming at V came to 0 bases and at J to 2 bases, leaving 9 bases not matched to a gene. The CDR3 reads CASSLAGGRAPTDTQYF. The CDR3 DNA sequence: TGCGCCAGCAGCTTGGCCGGAGGGAGGGCCCCCACAGATACGCAGTATTTT.

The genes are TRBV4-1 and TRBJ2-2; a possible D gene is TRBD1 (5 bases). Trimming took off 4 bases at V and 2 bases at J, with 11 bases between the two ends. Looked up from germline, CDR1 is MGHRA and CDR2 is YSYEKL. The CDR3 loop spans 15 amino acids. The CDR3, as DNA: TGCGCCAGCAGCCTGACAGAGGCTAACACCGGGGAGCTGTTTTTT. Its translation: CASSLTEANTGELFF.